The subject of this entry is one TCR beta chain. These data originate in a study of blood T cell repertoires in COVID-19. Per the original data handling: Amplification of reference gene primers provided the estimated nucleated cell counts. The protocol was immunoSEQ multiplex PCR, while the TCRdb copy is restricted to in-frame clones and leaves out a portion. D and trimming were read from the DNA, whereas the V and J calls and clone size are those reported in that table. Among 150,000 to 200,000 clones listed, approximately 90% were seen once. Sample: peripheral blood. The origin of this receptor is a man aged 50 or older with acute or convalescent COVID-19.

CDR3 protein: CASSDGGGGGTEAFF. The CDR3 DNA follows: TGTGCCAGCAGTGATGGGGGAGGGGGAGGCACTGAAGCTTTCTTT. J is TRBJ1-1 and V is TRBV25-1; a weak D match, TRBD1 (6 bases). Trimming pared 3 bases from V and 4 bases from J, leaving 15 bases between. The V gene's germline CDR1 is MGHDK and CDR2 SYGVNS. The CDR3 has 15 amino acids.